This T cell receptor beta chain was sequenced for a study of blood T cell repertoires in COVID-19 (dated by TCRdb to between 2020 and 2021). Background on the whole study: Samples from collaborators originated in the United States, Italy and Spain and spanned both the acute and convalescent phases of COVID-19. The material from the prospective study consisted of cDNA or gDNA derived from T cells, B-cell-depleted T cells, or PBMCs. The dataset comprised deeply sampled blood TCRbeta repertoires from subjects exposed to, actively infected with, or recovered from COVID-19. A freely available public database, intended as a resource for researchers studying the immune response to SARS-CoV-2, is where the repertoires were released. Samples were obtained from the ongoing ImmuneRACE study (first 160 participants) and from some 1,200 subjects provided by 6 global collaborators. Nearly every sample came with metadata listing a de-identified subject ID, COVID-19 status, age in years and sex. Where available, HLA class I and class II types were obtained from metadata supplied by the sample provider rather than from assay-based typing. On the study overall, not on this receptor specifically: The quantity of clinical and demographic metadata differed by source and by participant and was supplied without curation.

With regard to this clone: Its antigen is still unknown. Qualities for individual bases were not recorded, and no much larger clone is one base off.

The CDR3 starts with the cysteine, ends with the phenylalanine, and has 15 residues. Only the CDR3 DNA stays, 45 bases, in frame from base 1. Looking up the germline V gene yields CDR1 MNHEY and CDR2 SVGAGI. Trimming costs V 2 bases and J 4 bases, and their ends lie 14 bases apart. TCRbeta CDR3 regions were amplified from genomic DNA using the immunoSEQ Assay, a bias-controlled multiplex PCR. The paper's processing steps were these. The number of nucleated cells in each sample was estimated from the amplification of reference gene primers within the assay. To quantify the absolute abundance of each unique TCRbeta CDR3 rearrangement, sequence reads were collapsed and filtered. For each sample, productive Simpson clonality was calculated as the square root of Simpson's diversity index over productive rearrangements. TCRdb mirrors the immuneACCESS table, restricted to in-frame sequences. Some clones are absent from its copies; in checked studies, under half trace to an unresolved V gene, and the reason for the others is unknown. V, J and clone size reflect that table, while D and trimming were determined from the DNA. A total of about 170,000 clones appear in this sample, roughly 83% of them only once. In total, the top ten clones hold roughly a tenth of the sample.

Each collaborating institution followed its own protocols to collect whole blood in K2EDTA tubes. Collaborator samples were shipped for TCRbeta analysis as frozen whole blood, isolated PBMCs, or DNA extracted from either sample type. The V and J genes are TRBV6-5 and TRBJ1-2; a confident D gene designation cannot be given. Material for sequencing was peripheral blood. The TCR originated in an elderly woman with active or convalescent COVID-19. The CDR3 has the sequence CASSYEGPFPYGYTF. The DNA reads as follows: TGTGCCAGCAGTTACGAGGGCCCTTTCCCCTATGGCTACACCTTC.